These 21 T cell receptor beta chains were all obtained from the same sample, sequenced in a study of cytomegalovirus exposure and HLA in healthy donors (dated by TCRdb to about 2017). Library prep was done by the immunoSEQ multiplex PCR assay. This is the immuneACCESS table as TCRdb keeps it, with only in-frame sequences that have V and J called. A part of the clones is gone; compared with another copy, unresolved V genes explain less than half, and the rest is unexplained. The sample table shows approximately 270,000 clones, and approximately 86% are seen once. The ten largest clonotypes hold approximately 1% of the sample. The sequenced sample consisted of PBMCs. The receptors originated from a woman aged 18-35 years in good health and CMV-seronegative.

The CDR3 here is CASSDPKDWYTGELFF. The DNA for the CDR3 is TGTGCCAGCAGTGACCCCAAAGACTGGTACACCGGGGAGCTGTTTTTT. The J gene is TRBJ2-2, the V gene TRBV25-1; D unresolved. The ends were cut back, 3 bases at V and 3 bases at J, with 14 bases in the middle. From germline, CDR1 is MGHDK and CDR2 SYGVNS. This CDR3 is 16 amino acids long.

In regard to this clone: Compared with germline, one end of the junction differs, possibly owing to a read error. The chain combines TRBV30 with TRBJ2-7; 9 nucleotides agree with TRBD1. The germline V gene encodes CDR1 GTSNPN and CDR2 SVGIG (reference sequence). The CDR3 covers 11 residues. CDR3 DNA: TGTGCCTGGTCAATAGGGGGACAGGGACACTTC. Its protein product is CAWSIGGQGHF.

The J gene is TRBJ1-2, the V gene TRBV29-1; 8 bases match TRBD1. The CDR3 is 13 amino acids. Trimming took 7 bases from V and 8 from J; bases not matched to a gene: 12. Germline values: CDR1 SQVTM, CDR2 ANQGSEA. This chain's CDR3 is CSAKGQGADGYTF. The CDR3 coding sequence is TGCAGCGCCAAAGGGCAGGGGGCGGACGGCTACACCTTC.

The gene calls are TRBV5-1 and TRBJ1-1; D remains unclear. Deletions cut 4 bases from V and 5 bases from J, with 15 bases between. This CDR3 spans 14 amino acids. The germline gives CDR1 SGHRS, CDR2 YFSETQ. CDR3 sequence: CASSPGPGETEAFF. CDR3 nucleotides: TGCGCCAGCAGCCCAGGCCCCGGGGAGACTGAAGCTTTCTTT.

The chain combines TRBV5-1 with TRBJ2-5, with TRBD2 matching 13 bases. CDR3 size: 14 residues. Germline CDR1 is SGHRS and CDR2 is YFSETQ. V lost 8 bases and J lost 2; bases outside the gene matches: 3. This CDR3 reads CASKLAGGQETQYF. The CDR3 nucleotides read TGCGCCAGTAAACTAGCGGGAGGGCAAGAGACCCAGTACTTC.

The genes are TRBV28 and TRBJ1-2, with a possible D match to TRBD1 (6 bases). V was cut by 7 bases and J by 4 bases, with 13 bases left in between. The CDR3 contains 13 residues. Per germline, CDR1 MDHEN and CDR2 SYDVKM. The CDR3, as DNA: TGTGCCAGCAACCCAGGACAGCTCTATGGCTACACCTTC. It specifies CASNPGQLYGYTF.

The chain employs TRBV27 and TRBJ2-3, with a tentative D call TRBD2 (6 bases). The CDR3 is 16 residues long. V lost 2 bases, J lost 4 bases, and 16 bases lay in between. Germline V gene lookup returns CDR1 MNHEY and CDR2 SMNVEV (reference sequence). CDR3 in DNA: TGTGCCAGCAGTTTAATGAGGGGAGGTAGCGCAGATACGCAGTATTTT. Protein: CASSLMRGGSADTQYF.

The chain carries TRBV7-2 and TRBJ2-7; D gene ambiguous. This CDR3 is built from 17 residues. V shed 2 bases and J shed 2 bases, with 19 bases lying between them. Germline loops: CDR1 SGHTA, CDR2 FQGNSA. The CDR3 nucleotides read TGTGCCAGCAGCTTAAGTGTTGATCTCAGTTTCCCCTACGAGCAGTACTTC. It specifies CASSLSVDLSFPYEQYF.

The V call is TRBV19, the J call TRBJ1-5; maybe TRBD1 (6 bases). CDR1 is LNHDA, CDR2 SQIVND, per germline (reference sequence). The V end was cut by 4 bases, the J end by 0 bases, with 19 bases between. CDR3 length: 18 residues. In DNA, the CDR3 is TGTGCCAGTAGTAGCAGCCGCACACAGGGCGGTAGCAATCAGCCCCAGCATTTT. It is translated as CASSSSRTQGGSNQPQHF. The complete variable domain, with remaining parts taken from reference TRBV19 and TRBJ1-5, reads DGGITQSPKYLFRKEGQNVTLSCEQNLNHDAMYWYRQDPGQGLRLIYYSQIVNDFQKGDIAEGYSVSREKKESFPLTVTSAQKNPTAFYLCASSSSRTQGGSNQPQHFGDGTRLSIL.

The chain links TRBV4-1 to TRBJ2-3, with TRBD1 matching over 10 bases. CDR1 is MGHRA and CDR2 is YSYEKL in the germline V gene. V gave up 5 bases and J gave up 3 bases; unmatched junction bases: 5. The CDR3 covers 15 residues. The CDR3 sequence: CASSSWTGGTDTQYF. CDR3 DNA: TGCGCCAGCAGCAGCTGGACAGGGGGAACAGATACGCAGTATTTT.

The chain recombines TRBV7-2 with TRBJ2-7; TRBD2 matches at 7 bases. The ends lost 2 bases at V and 10 bases at J; junction bases unmatched: 17. The CDR3 is 16 residues long. Germline V gene data show CDR1 as SGHTA and CDR2 as FQGNSA. Here the CDR3 DNA reads TGTGCCAGCAGCTTAACCCCCGAAGGAGCGGGGTCTCCTCAGTACTTC. This codes for CASSLTPEGAGSPQYF.

The chain links TRBV11-1 to TRBJ2-7, with D tentatively TRBD2 (6 bases). Trimming took off 5 bases at V and 3 bases at J, with 8 bases between the two ends. Germline V gives CDR1 SGHAT, CDR2 FQDESV (reference sequence). This CDR3 region has 12 residues. CDR3: CASSQGGYEQYF. In DNA, the CDR3 is TGTGCCAGCAGCCAGGGAGGCTACGAGCAGTACTTC.

This clone is a singleton in its sample. The chain couples TRBV5-5 to TRBJ1-3; no reliable D call. The CDR3 length is 16 residues. The V end was cut by 0 bases, the J end by 0 bases, with 10 bases between. The germline CDR1 and CDR2 sequences are SGHKS and YYEKEE (reference sequence). The CDR3 DNA is TGTGCCAGCAGCTTGGAAGTACCACACTCTGGAAACACCATATATTTT. It specifies CASSLEVPHSGNTIYF.

This chain connects TRBV5-5 to TRBJ1-3; the D is unclear. Germline CDR1 and CDR2: SGHKS and YYEKEE (reference sequence). V lost 0 bases and J lost 9, with 13 bases in between. The CDR3 is 14 residues long. CDR3 DNA sequence: TGTGCCAGCAGCTTGGGGGCGGGGATGGGCACCATATATTTT. Protein product: CASSLGAGMGTIYF.

This clone was recorded many times. The rearrangement links TRBV19 to TRBJ1-2; tentatively, D is TRBD1 (5 bases). CDR3 length: 13 amino acids. Germline V gene lookup returns CDR1 LNHDA and CDR2 SQIVND (reference sequence). V was pared by 3 bases and J by 2 bases, with 7 bases between. The DNA of the CDR3 is TGTGCCAGTAGTATTGACAGAAACTATGGCTACACCTTC. Translated, it gives CASSIDRNYGYTF.

The chain joins TRBV28 to TRBJ2-7, with a weak D call TRBD2 (6 bases). Trimming cost V 7 bases and J 7 bases, with 17 bases left between them. CDR1 and CDR2 (germline): MDHEN, SYDVKM. This CDR3 contains 13 residues. As DNA, the CDR3 is TGTGCCAGCATCGGGAGACAGACTTATGAGCAGTACTTC. Its protein is CASIGRQTYEQYF.

For this clone: Within the sample, other DNA sequences also encode this same CDR3. This sequence joins TRBV18 and TRBJ2-7; D uncertain. The V gene lost 6 bases and the J gene lost 0 bases, with 6 bases spanning the gap. From germline, CDR1 is KGHSH and CDR2 LQKENI. The CDR3 covers 12 residues. CDR3 coding DNA: TGTGCCAGCTCCCCGAGCTCCTACGAGCAGTACTTC. Protein product: CASSPSSYEQYF.

The V gene is TRBV19, the J gene TRBJ1-5; no reliable D call. Per the germline V gene, CDR1 is LNHDA and CDR2 is SQIVND (reference sequence). V lost 3 bases, J lost 4 bases, and 16 bases lay in between. This CDR3 comprises 16 residues. CDR3 bases: TGTGCCAGTAGTATGGTCTTGTGGGCAGATAATCAGCCCCAGCATTTT. It codes for CASSMVLWADNQPQHF.

The rearrangement uses TRBV13 and TRBJ2-7; 10 bases align to TRBD2. The V segment lost 0 bases and the J segment 4 bases; nucleotides outside the gene matches: 6. Germline V gene sequence: CDR1 PRHDT, CDR2 FYEKMQ (reference sequence). CDR3 size: 16 residues. The CDR3: CASSLGASGGTYEQYF. The DNA for the CDR3 is TGTGCCAGCAGCTTAGGCGCTAGCGGGGGTACTTACGAGCAGTACTTC.

The chain couples TRBV6-5 to TRBJ2-7, with D perhaps matching TRBD2 (5 bases). The CDR3 sequence is 16 residues long. Germline values: CDR1 MNHEY, CDR2 SVGAGI. V was trimmed by 0 bases and J by 6 bases, leaving 18 bases between them. CDR3 sequence: CASSYSKGAMDLEQYF. DNA for the CDR3: TGTGCCAGCAGTTACTCGAAGGGAGCAATGGACCTCGAGCAGTACTTC.

The V and J genes are TRBV11-1 and TRBJ2-3; weak D call: TRBD1 (5 bases). There are 15 residues in the CDR3. V lost 5 bases, J lost 5 bases, and 17 bases lay in between. Germline loops: CDR1 SGHAT, CDR2 FQDESV (reference sequence). CDR3 nucleotides: TGTGCCAGCAGCCCTCCTAGGGGTTGGCTAGATACGCAGTATTTT. Its translation: CASSPPRGWLDTQYF.